This entry lists 21 T cell receptor beta chains sequenced from one sample in a study of T cells expressing NK-cell markers (dated by TCRdb to 2018 to 2020). The library was prepared using 5' RACE. Instrument used: Illumina HiSeq 2000. After TCRdb reprocessed the reads, each CDR3 protein sequence was kept as one row, without DNA. This sample's table has entries for roughly 150,000 distinct CDR3 sequences. The top ten constitute roughly 18% of the sample. Input material: blood T cells: a sorted CD56 or NKG2C T cell subset, CD4+ or CD8+ T cells, or bulk PBMC T cells (not recorded which). The origin of the receptors is a woman between 18 and 69 years old in good health.

The genes are TRBV16 and TRBJ2-4. The CDR3 runs to 14 residues. Per germline, CDR1 KGHSY and CDR2 FQNENV. The CDR3 region is CASSQPLAKNIQYF. The full variable domain, rest sourced from reference TRBV16 and TRBJ2-4, is GEEVAQTPKHLVRGEGQKAKLYCAPIKGHSYVFWYQQVLKNEFKFLISFQNENVFDETGMPKERFSAKCLPNSPCSLEIQATKLEDSAVYFCASSQPLAKNIQYFGAGTRLSVL.

This chain links TRBV20-1 with TRBJ2-1; no DNA is available, so the TRBD1 call from TCRdb remains unchecked. The V gene's germline CDR1 is DFQATT and CDR2 SNEGSKA (reference sequence). CDR3 length: 12 amino acids. The CDR3: CSASRGPYEQFF.

The chain combines TRBV2 with TRBJ1-2; TCRdb proposes TRBD1, but this gene call is untestable without DNA. The CDR3 has 13 amino acids. Germline lookup yields CDR1 SNHLY and CDR2 FYNNEI. This CDR3 is CASRGDRESGYTF.

The J gene is TRBJ2-7, the V gene TRBV27. Germline CDR1 MNHEY, CDR2 SMNVEV (reference sequence). There are 13 residues in the CDR3. This CDR3 reads CASSHAPDYEQYF.

The chain recombines TRBV3-1 with TRBJ2-5; with no DNA, the TCRdb D assignment of TRBD2 cannot be verified. The CDR3 has 15 residues. Per germline, CDR1 LGHDT and CDR2 YNNKEL (reference sequence). CDR3 in amino acids: CASSRTSGSQETQYF.

The rearrangement uses TRBV29-1 and TRBJ2-3; the D call from TCRdb, TRBD2, cannot be confirmed without DNA. Germline V lookup: CDR1 SQVTM, CDR2 ANQGSEA. This CDR3 is 14 amino acids long. The CDR3 sequence: CSVRKLAGEDTQYF.

The chain carries TRBV18 and TRBJ2-3; checking the TCRdb D call of TRBD1 is not possible without DNA. There are 13 residues in the CDR3. Germline CDR1 and CDR2: KGHSH and LQKENI. The CDR3 loop is CASSFKGEDTQYF. The variable domain in full, completed from reference TRBV18 and TRBJ2-3, reads NAGVMQNPRHLVRRRGQEARLRCSPMKGHSHVYWYRQLPEEGLKFMVYLQKENIIDESGMPKERFSAEFPKEGPSILRIQQVVRGDSAAYFCASSFKGEDTQYFGPGTRLTVL.

The chain couples TRBV21-1 to TRBJ1-2; the TCRdb call, TRBD1, lacks DNA for checking. TRBV21-1 is flagged as a pseudogene. The CDR3 is made up of 19 amino acids. CDR3 sequence reads: CASSKLSNLDRGLTYGYTF.

The rearrangement links TRBV20-1 to TRBJ2-7. Germline CDR1 is DFQATT and CDR2 is SNEGSKA (reference sequence). The CDR3 consists of 16 residues. CDR3 loop: CSARGSVAPLLDEQYF.

The V and J genes are TRBV24-1 and TRBJ2-1; the TRBD1 assignment by TCRdb is unverifiable without DNA. Germline assignment: CDR1 KGHDR and CDR2 SFDVKD. The CDR3 length is 16 residues. Here the CDR3 reads CATSDKTGADRDEQFF.

V gene TRBV10-3 combines with J gene TRBJ2-2; lacking DNA, the TRBD2 call made by TCRdb goes unchecked. From germline, CDR1 is ENHRY and CDR2 SYGVKD. CDR3 size: 16 residues. The CDR3 is CAIKTTSGTNTGELFF.

The chain joins TRBV9 to TRBJ2-5; TCRdb outputs TRBD2, but without DNA this stays unchecked. From germline, CDR1 is SGDLS and CDR2 YYNGEE. This CDR3 is built from 17 residues. The CDR3 loop reads CASSVEVGRSWRETQYF.

The V gene is TRBV5-1, the J gene TRBJ2-3; as DNA is missing, the TRBD2 call by TCRdb cannot be tested. The length of the CDR3 is 18 residues. The V gene's germline CDR1 is SGHRS and CDR2 YFSETQ. CDR3 residues: CASTHSQLAGGPADTQYF.

The chain joins TRBV4-2 to TRBJ2-1; TCRdb's D call, TRBD2, is unchecked because there is no DNA. CDR3 size: 16 residues. Looked up from germline, CDR1 is LGHNA and CDR2 is YNFKEQ. The CDR3 sequence is CASSQISGGTYNEQFF.

The J gene is TRBJ2-1, the V gene TRBV5-1; TCRdb designates TRBD2, a call that cannot be tested without DNA. The CDR3 has 16 amino acids. The germline V gene encodes CDR1 SGHRS and CDR2 YFSETQ. The CDR3 protein is CASSLAPLGPYNEQFF.

This chain connects TRBV6-5 to TRBJ2-5; TCRdb outputs TRBD1, but without DNA this stays unchecked. This CDR3 spans 14 amino acids. Germline V gives CDR1 MNHEY, CDR2 SVGAGI. The CDR3 sequence: CASSTRQGGETQYF.

The chain combines TRBV7-3 with TRBJ2-2; TCRdb names TRBD1, which stays unverified in the absence of DNA. Germline V gene sequence: CDR1 SGHTA, CDR2 FQGTGA. The CDR3 spans 16 residues. CDR3 in amino acids: CASRPSGTGVGGELFF.

Here the CDR3 reads CSAVGGRQSSYNEQFF. The chain links TRBV20-1 to TRBJ2-1; the TCRdb D gene call, TRBD2, has no DNA to confirm it. This CDR3 has 16 amino acids. Germline CDR1 reads DFQATT; CDR2 reads SNEGSKA (reference sequence).

The chain employs TRBV7-6 and TRBJ2-1. Looked up from germline, CDR1 is SGHVS and CDR2 is FNYEAQ. The CDR3 covers 14 residues. CDR3 region: CASSVSGVGNEQFF.

V usage is TRBV20-1 and J usage is TRBJ2-3; TCRdb picks TRBD2, but there is no DNA to check that call. CDR1 and CDR2 (germline): DFQATT, SNEGSKA (reference sequence). The CDR3 contains 14 residues. CDR3 sequence: CSARDPVAADTQYF.

CDR3 sequence: CATRGQETQYF. V and J are TRBV6-6 and TRBJ2-5; TCRdb reports TRBD2, a call that lacks DNA to check it against. This CDR3 is 11 amino acids long. CDR1 MNHNY and CDR2 SVGAGI come from the germline V gene (reference sequence).